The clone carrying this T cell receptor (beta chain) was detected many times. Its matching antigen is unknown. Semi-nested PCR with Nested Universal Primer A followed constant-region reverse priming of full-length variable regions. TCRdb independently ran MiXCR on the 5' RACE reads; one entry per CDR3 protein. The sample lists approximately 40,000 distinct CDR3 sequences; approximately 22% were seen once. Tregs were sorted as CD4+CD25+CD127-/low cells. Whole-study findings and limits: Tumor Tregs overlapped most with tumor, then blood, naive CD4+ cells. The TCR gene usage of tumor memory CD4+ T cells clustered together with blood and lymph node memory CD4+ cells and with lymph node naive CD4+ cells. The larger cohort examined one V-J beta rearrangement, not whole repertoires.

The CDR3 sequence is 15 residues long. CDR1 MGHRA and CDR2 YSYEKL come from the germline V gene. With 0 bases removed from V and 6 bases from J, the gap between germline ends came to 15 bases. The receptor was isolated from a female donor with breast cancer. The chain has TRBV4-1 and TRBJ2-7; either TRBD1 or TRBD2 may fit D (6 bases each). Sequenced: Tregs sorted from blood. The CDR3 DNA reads TGCGCCAGCAGCCAAGATCTATCCGGGGGCGCCGAGCAGTACTTC. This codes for CASSQDLSGGAEQYF.